This T cell receptor (beta chain) was observed in a study of CD8 T cells in ankylosing spondylitis. Notes on this clonotype: The antigen remains undetermined.

Using its own MiXCR run on the 5' RACE reads, TCRdb lists one record per CDR3 protein. In the table there are around 890,000 distinct CDR3 sequences, 12% of which are singletons. Germline V lookup: CDR1 SGHTA, CDR2 FQGNSA. CDR3 length: 14 residues. V was clipped by 5 bases and J by 2 bases, with 13 bases between them. Study results and caveats: Some motif variants had been reported before (in reactive arthritis synovial fluid and blood). Matched ankylosing spondylitis synovial fluid reportedly contained a significantly enriched population of disease-linked clones. Blood from ankylosing spondylitis patients appeared to carry a characteristic eight-variant TCR beta motif.

The source is a male donor with ankylosing spondylitis. The chain links TRBV7-2 to TRBJ2-7, with D perhaps matching TRBD1 (6 bases). The sample was blood, either unsorted or a sorted T cell fraction (not recorded which). CDR3 in amino acids: CASSTTRQAYEQYF. CDR3 DNA sequence: TGTGCCAGCAGCACAACCCGACAGGCCTACGAGCAGTACTTC.